The next 12 T cell receptor beta chains were all read from a single sample in a study of blood T cell repertoires in COVID-19 (dated by TCRdb to the early 2020s). Receptor libraries were prepared by the immunoSEQ multiplex PCR assay. TCRdb re-hosts the immuneACCESS table, in-frame sequences only. Its copies lack some clones; in the studies checked, an unresolved V gene accounts for under half of them, and the cause for the rest is not known. The table for this sample lists some 330,000 clones; around 89% of them were counted only once. The ten biggest clones cover approximately 4% of the sample. Source material: peripheral blood. Receptor source: a woman aged 50 to 60 with active or convalescent COVID-19.

The gene calls are TRBV24-1 and TRBJ1-1; D perhaps matches TRBD1 (5 bases). The V gene's germline CDR1 is KGHDR and CDR2 SFDVKD. V lost 5 bases to trimming and J lost 5 bases, with 11 bases between them. The CDR3 has 13 amino acids. CDR3 protein: CATSGQGRTEAFF. DNA of the CDR3: TGTGCCACCAGTGGGCAGGGCCGGACTGAAGCTTTCTTT.

This clone was seen once. This chain links TRBV12-3 or TRBV12-4 with TRBJ2-5; 7 bases line up with TRBD2. This CDR3 comprises 13 residues. The V segment lost 6 bases and the J segment 3 bases; nucleotides outside the gene matches: 4. Written as DNA, the CDR3 is TGTGCCAGCAGACCCGGACTAGAAGAGACCCAGTACTTC. It translates to CASRPGLEETQYF.

The chain recombines TRBV15 with TRBJ2-7; TRBD1 agrees at 10 bases. In germline, CDR1 is LNHNV, CDR2 YYDKDF (reference sequence). V lost 1 base, J lost 2 bases, and 2 bases stayed unmatched. The CDR3 loop spans 15 amino acids. The CDR3 DNA is TGTGCCACCAGCAGAGGTGGGACAGGGGCCTACGAGCAGTACTTC. The encoded protein is CATSRGGTGAYEQYF.

This chain connects TRBV5-1 to TRBJ2-7; TRBD2 agrees at 8 bases. Germline V gene sequence: CDR1 SGHRS, CDR2 YFSETQ. This CDR3 is built from 16 residues. After removal of 4 bases from V and 3 bases from J, the junction contained 12 bases not matched to a gene. CDR3 nucleotide sequence: TGCGCCAGCAGCCCCGGGGGAAGCGGGAGTCGCTACGAGCAGTACTTC. Its translation: CASSPGGSGSRYEQYF. Full variable domain (rest looked up from reference TRBV5-1 and TRBJ2-7): KAGVTQTPRYLIKTRGQQVTLSCSPISGHRSVSWYQQTPGQGLQFLFEYFSETQRNKGNFPGRFSGRQFSNSRSEMNVSTLELGDSALYLCASSPGGSGSRYEQYFGPGTRLTVT.

The chain combines TRBV7-3 with TRBJ2-2, with 12 nucleotides matching TRBD2. Trimming cost V 4 bases and J 6 bases; bases outside gene matches: 3. This CDR3 contains 15 residues. The germline gives CDR1 SGHTA, CDR2 FQGTGA. For the CDR3, the DNA is TGTGCCAGCAGCTGGCTAGCGGGAGGGTCCGGGGAGCTGTTTTTT. Translating gives CASSWLAGGSGELFF.

This rearrangement joins TRBV29-1 to TRBJ1-1, with 10 nucleotides matching TRBD1. The CDR3 spans 14 residues. V lost 5 bases, J lost 8 bases, and 11 bases stayed unmatched. CDR1 and CDR2 (germline): SQVTM, ANQGSEA. CDR3 sequence (DNA): TGCAGCGTTCGACCCCGGACAGGGGGGGGAGAAGCTTTCTTT. Amino acid sequence: CSVRPRTGGGEAFF.

This chain's CDR3 is CASSSTHPRGTGELFF. The CDR3 DNA follows: TGCGCCAGCAGCTCGACACACCCCCGGGGCACCGGGGAGCTGTTTTTT. V gene TRBV5-1 combines with J gene TRBJ2-2; perhaps TRBD2 as D (5 bases). The CDR3 spans 16 residues. Trimming removed 3 bases at V and 4 bases at J, with 16 bases between. Looked up from germline, CDR1 is SGHRS and CDR2 is YFSETQ.

This clone was counted a single time. The chain links TRBV7-3 to TRBJ1-1; the D is unclear. Germline V CDR1 and CDR2: SGHTA, FQGTGA. Trimming cost V 6 bases and J 0 bases, with 8 bases left between them. The CDR3 is 13 amino acids. This CDR3 is CASRSQMNTEAFF. CDR3 nucleotide sequence: TGTGCCAGCAGATCACAGATGAACACTGAAGCTTTCTTT.

This chain connects TRBV6-1 to TRBJ1-1; TRBD1 is a possible D gene (6 bases). Germline V gene data show CDR1 as MNHNS and CDR2 as SASEGT. This CDR3 has 16 amino acids. Trimming took off 0 bases at V and 4 bases at J, with 15 bases between the two ends. CDR3 residues: CASSEARGGHLTEAFF. CDR3 coding DNA: TGTGCCAGCAGTGAAGCGAGGGGGGGACACCTCACTGAAGCTTTCTTT.

The chain is built from TRBV5-4 and TRBJ2-7; 8 bases are a match to TRBD1. CDR1 is SGHNT, CDR2 YYREEE, per germline (reference sequence). The CDR3 consists of 15 residues. J gave up 7 bases and V 0 bases, and 9 bases lay outside the gene matches. For the CDR3, the DNA is TGTGCCAGCAGCTTGGTTGGGACAGGATCCGGAGAGCAGTACTTC. This encodes CASSLVGTGSGEQYF.

The gene calls are TRBV24-1 and TRBJ1-6, with 7 nucleotides matching TRBD1. With V trimmed by 4 bases and J by 5 bases, 4 bases remained unmatched. Germline V gene sequence: CDR1 KGHDR, CDR2 SFDVKD. This CDR3 spans 15 amino acids. CDR3: CATSEGTGDNSPLHF. The DNA of the CDR3 is TGTGCCACCAGTGAAGGAACAGGGGATAATTCACCCCTCCACTTT.

The gene calls are TRBV14 and TRBJ1-2; tentative D call: TRBD1 (6 bases). CDR1 and CDR2 from the germline V gene are SGHDN and FVKESK. V lost 4 bases to trimming and J lost 7 bases, with 25 bases between them. The CDR3 totals 17 residues. CDR3 DNA: TGTGCCAGCAGCCGCAAGATTGGATCAGTACAGGGAGCTGGCTACACCTTC. This sequence encodes CASSRKIGSVQGAGYTF.